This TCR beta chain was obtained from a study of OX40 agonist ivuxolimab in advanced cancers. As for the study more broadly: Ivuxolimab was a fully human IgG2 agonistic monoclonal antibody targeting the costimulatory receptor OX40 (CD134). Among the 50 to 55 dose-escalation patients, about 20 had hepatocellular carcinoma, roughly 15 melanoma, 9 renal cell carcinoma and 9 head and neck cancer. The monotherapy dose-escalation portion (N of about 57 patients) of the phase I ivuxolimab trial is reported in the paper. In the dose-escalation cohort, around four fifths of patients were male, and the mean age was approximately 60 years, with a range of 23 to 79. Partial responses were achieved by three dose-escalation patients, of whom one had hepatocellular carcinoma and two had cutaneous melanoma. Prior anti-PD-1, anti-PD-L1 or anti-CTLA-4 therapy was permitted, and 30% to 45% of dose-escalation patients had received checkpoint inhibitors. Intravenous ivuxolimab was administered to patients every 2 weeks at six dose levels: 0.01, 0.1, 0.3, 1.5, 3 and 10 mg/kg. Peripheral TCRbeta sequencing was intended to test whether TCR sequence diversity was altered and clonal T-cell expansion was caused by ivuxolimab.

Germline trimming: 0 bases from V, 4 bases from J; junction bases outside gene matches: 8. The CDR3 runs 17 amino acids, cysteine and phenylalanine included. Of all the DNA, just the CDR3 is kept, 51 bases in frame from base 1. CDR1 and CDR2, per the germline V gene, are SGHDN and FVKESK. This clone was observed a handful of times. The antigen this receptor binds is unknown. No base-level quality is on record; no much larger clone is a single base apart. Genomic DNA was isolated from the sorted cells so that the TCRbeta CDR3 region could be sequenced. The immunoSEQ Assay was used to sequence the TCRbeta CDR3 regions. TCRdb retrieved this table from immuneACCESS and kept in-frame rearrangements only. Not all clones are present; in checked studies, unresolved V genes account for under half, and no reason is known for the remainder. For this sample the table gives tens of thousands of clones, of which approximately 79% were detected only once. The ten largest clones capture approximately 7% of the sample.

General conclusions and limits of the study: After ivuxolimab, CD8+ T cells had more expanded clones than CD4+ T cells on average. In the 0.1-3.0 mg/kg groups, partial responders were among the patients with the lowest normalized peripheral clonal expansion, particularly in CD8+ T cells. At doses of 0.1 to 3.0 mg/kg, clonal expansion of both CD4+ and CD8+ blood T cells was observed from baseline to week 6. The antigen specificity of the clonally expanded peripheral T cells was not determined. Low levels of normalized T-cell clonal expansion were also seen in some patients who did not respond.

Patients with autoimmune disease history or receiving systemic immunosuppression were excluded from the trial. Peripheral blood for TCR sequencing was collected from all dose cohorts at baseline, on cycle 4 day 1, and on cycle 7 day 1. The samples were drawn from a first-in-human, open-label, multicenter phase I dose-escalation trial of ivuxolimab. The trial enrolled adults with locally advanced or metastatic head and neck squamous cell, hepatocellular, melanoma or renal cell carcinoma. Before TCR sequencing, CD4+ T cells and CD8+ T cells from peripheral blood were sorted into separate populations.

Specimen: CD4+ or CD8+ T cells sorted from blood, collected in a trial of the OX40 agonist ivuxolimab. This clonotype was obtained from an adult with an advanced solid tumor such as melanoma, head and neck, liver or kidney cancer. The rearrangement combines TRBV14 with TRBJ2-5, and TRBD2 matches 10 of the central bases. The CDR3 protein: CASSQDWLAGVGETQYF. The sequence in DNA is TGTGCCAGCAGCCAAGATTGGCTAGCGGGAGTGGGAGAGACCCAGTACTTC. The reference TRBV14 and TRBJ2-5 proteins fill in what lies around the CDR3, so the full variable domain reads EAGVTQFPSHSVIEKGQTVTLRCDPISGHDNLYWYRRVMGKEIKFLLHFVKESKQDESGMPNNRFLAERTGGTYSTLKVQPAELEDSGVYFCASSQDWLAGVGETQYFGPGTRLLVL.